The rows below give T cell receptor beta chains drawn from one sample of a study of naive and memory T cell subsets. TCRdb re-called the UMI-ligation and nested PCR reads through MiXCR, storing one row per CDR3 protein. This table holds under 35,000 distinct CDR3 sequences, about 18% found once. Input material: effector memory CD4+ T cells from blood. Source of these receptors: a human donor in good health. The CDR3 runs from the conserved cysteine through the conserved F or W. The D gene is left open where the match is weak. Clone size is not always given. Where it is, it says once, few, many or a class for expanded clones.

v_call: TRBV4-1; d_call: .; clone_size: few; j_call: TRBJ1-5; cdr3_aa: CASSPTGPNQPQHF; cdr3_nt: TGCGCCAGCAGCCCCACAGGGCCAAATCAGCCCCAGCATTTT
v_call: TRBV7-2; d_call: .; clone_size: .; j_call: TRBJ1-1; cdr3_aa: CASSPQGGLNTEAFF; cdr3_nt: TGTGCCAGCAGCCCCCAGGGCGGGTTGAACACTGAAGCTTTCTTT
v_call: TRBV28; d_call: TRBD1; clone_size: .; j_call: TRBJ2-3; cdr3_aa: CASSSRKDRTDTQYF; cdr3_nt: TGTGCCAGCAGTTCCCGAAAGGACAGGACAGATACGCAGTATTTT
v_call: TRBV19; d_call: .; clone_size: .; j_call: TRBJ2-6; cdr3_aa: CASSIAGAGANVLTF; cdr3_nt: TGTGCCAGTAGTATAGCCGGGGCTGGGGCCAACGTCCTGACTTTC
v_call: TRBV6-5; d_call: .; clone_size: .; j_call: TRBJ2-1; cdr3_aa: CASRRLVSGPNEQFF; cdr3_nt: TGTGCCAGCAGGCGACTAGTGTCAGGGCCGAATGAGCAGTTCTTC
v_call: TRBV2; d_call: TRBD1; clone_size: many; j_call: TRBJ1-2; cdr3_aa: CASNRGLPGPYGYTF; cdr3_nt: TGTGCCAGCAACAGGGGGCTCCCCGGTCCCTATGGCTACACCTTC
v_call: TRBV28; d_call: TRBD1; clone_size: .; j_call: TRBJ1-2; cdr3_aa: CAIQGNYGYTF; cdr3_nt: TGTGCCATACAGGGGAACTATGGCTACACCTTC
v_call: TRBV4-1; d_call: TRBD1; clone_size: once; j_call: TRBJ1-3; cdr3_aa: CASSLRDRAASSGNTIYF; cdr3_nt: TGCGCCAGCAGCCTCCGGGACAGGGCGGCCTCCTCTGGAAACACCATATATTTT
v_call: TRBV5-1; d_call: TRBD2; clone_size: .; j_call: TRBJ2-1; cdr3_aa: CASSTGTSSYNEQFF; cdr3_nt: TGCGCCAGCAGCACCGGGACTAGCTCCTACAATGAGCAGTTCTTC
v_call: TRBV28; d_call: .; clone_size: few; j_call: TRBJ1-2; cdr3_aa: CASSFINLGLYGYTF; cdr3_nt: TGTGCCAGCAGTTTTATAAATCTAGGGCTTTATGGCTACACCTTC
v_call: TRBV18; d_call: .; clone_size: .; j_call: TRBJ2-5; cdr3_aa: CASSSANRETQYF; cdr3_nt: TGTGCCAGCTCGTCCGCAAACAGAGAGACCCAGTACTTC
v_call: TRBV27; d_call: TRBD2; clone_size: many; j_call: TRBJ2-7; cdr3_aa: CASSFQAGGTYEQYF; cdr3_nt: TGTGCCAGCAGTTTTCAGGCGGGAGGGACCTACGAGCAGTACTTC
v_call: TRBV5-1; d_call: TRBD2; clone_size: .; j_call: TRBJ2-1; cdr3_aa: CASSFRAGVDYNEQFF; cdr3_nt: TGCGCCAGCAGCTTTCGGGCGGGAGTGGACTACAATGAGCAGTTCTTC
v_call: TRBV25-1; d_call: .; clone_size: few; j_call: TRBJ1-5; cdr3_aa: CASSDRSDQPQHF; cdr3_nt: TGTGCCAGCAGTGATCGGTCAGACCAGCCCCAGCATTTT
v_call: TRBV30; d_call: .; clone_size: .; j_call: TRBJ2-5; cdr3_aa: CAWRAEETQYF; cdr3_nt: TGTGCCTGGAGAGCCGAAGAGACCCAGTACTTC
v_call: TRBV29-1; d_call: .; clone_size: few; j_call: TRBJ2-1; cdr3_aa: CSVWGIRDMGNEQFF; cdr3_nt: TGCAGCGTTTGGGGAATACGAGATATGGGCAATGAGCAGTTCTTC
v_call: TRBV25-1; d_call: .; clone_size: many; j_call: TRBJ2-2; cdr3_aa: CASSYGMNTGELFF; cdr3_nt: TGTGCCAGCAGTTACGGGATGAACACCGGGGAGCTGTTTTTT
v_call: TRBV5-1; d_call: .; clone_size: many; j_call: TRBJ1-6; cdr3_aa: CASSQVDARNSPLHF; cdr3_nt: TGCGCCAGCAGCCAAGTAGACGCACGGAATTCACCCCTCCACTTT
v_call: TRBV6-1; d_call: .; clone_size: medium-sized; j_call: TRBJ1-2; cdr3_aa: CASSEALSQVYGYTF; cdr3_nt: TGTGCCAGCAGTGAAGCCCTCAGCCAAGTTTATGGCTACACCTTC
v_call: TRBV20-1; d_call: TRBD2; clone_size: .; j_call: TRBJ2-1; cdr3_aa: CSASLAGFNNEQFF; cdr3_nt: TGCAGTGCTAGTCTAGCGGGATTTAACAATGAGCAGTTCTTC
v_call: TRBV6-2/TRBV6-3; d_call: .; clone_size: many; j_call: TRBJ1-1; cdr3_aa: CASSSTQGTVWSGTEAFF; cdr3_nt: TGTGCCAGCAGTTCCACACAGGGCACGGTATGGTCGGGCACTGAAGCTTTCTTT
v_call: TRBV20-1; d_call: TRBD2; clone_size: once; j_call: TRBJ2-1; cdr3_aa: CSAPDGLAGVSEQFF; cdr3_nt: TGCAGTGCCCCGGACGGACTAGCGGGGGTTAGTGAGCAGTTCTTC
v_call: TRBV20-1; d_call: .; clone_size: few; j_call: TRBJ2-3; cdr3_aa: CSSPGSRDTDTQYF; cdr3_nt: TGCAGTTCCCCTGGGTCTAGGGACACAGATACGCAGTATTTT
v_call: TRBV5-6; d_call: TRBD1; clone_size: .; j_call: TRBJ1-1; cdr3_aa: CASSAGQAVNTEAFF; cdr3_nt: TGTGCCAGCAGCGCGGGACAGGCTGTGAACACTGAAGCTTTCTTT
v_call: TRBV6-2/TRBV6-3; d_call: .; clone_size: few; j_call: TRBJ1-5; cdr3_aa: CASTQQDEGQPQHF; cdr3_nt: TGTGCCAGCACTCAACAGGACGAGGGGCAGCCCCAGCATTTT
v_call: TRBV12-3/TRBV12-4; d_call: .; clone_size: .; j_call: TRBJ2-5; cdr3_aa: CASTVTGGETQYF; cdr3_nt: TGTGCCAGCACCGTGACGGGTGGAGAGACCCAGTACTTC
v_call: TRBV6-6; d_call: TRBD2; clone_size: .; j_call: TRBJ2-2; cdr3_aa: CASSPLAGLSANTGELFF; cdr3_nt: TGTGCCAGCAGTCCACTAGCGGGGTTAAGCGCGAACACCGGGGAGCTGTTTTTT
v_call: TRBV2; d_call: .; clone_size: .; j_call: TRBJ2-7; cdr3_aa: CASSLNWGEQYF; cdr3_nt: TGTGCCAGCAGTCTCAACTGGGGCGAGCAGTACTTC
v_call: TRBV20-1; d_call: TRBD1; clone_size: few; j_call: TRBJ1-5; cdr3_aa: CSATDREVSPQHF; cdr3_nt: TGCAGTGCCACGGACAGGGAGGTTTCGCCCCAGCATTTT
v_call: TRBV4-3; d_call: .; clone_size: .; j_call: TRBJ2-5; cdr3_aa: CASSQDRFRSETQYF; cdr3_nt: TGCGCCAGCAGCCAAGATCGGTTCCGATCAGAGACCCAGTACTTC
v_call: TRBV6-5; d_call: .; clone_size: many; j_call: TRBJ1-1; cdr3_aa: CASSYDGMNTEAFF; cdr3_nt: TGTGCCAGCAGTTACGACGGAATGAACACTGAAGCTTTCTTT
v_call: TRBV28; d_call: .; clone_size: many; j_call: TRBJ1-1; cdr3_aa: CASSLLYREAFF; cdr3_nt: TGTGCCAGCAGTTTACTCTACAGGGAAGCTTTCTTT
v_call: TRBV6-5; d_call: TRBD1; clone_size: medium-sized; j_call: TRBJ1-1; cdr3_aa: CASIPGQGNTEAFF; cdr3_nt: TGTGCCAGCATCCCCGGACAGGGCAACACTGAAGCTTTCTTT
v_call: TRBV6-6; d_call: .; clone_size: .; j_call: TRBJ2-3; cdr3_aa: CASSYGDRTDTQYF; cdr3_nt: TGTGCCAGCAGTTATGGGGATCGCACAGATACGCAGTATTTT